Included here is one TCR beta chain sequence, with context. The antigen is undetermined. Germline V gives CDR1 SGHDT, CDR2 YYEEEE. The germline V and J ends were trimmed by 2 bases and 4 bases, with 10 bases remaining between them. The CDR3 is 15 residues long. This sample is drawn from a study of T cell responses to AZD1222 COVID-19 vaccine. About the study: Combined were second doses at about 4 or about 12 weeks. Whole-study results and caveats: Most donors were white British and more were female, and clonal diversity was possibly underestimated. At baseline, seropositivity was found in only a handful of AZD1222 recipients.

Method: immunoSEQ multiplex PCR; TCRdb's copy keeps in-frame clones and lacks some. The top ten clones hold around 15% of a sample with 130,000 to 150,000 clones, about 87% of them seen once. The input for sequencing was peripheral blood, taken on day 0 of AZD1222 vaccination. This rearrangement joins TRBV5-6 to TRBJ1-6; a possible D gene is TRBD1 (6 bases). This receptor was obtained from an adult in good health. This CDR3 reads CASSLPGAYNSPLHF. The CDR3 DNA follows: TGTGCCAGCAGCTTACCAGGGGCTTATAATTCACCCCTCCACTTT.